A single sample is the source of the 10 T cell receptor beta chains below, sequenced in a study of blood T cell repertoires in COVID-19. Produced via immunoSEQ multiplex PCR; TCRdb's table is partial and in-frame only. The sample has under 170,000 clones; approximately 83% are singletons. The specimen sequenced was peripheral blood. These receptors all come from a man between 65 and 85 years old with acute or convalescent COVID-19.

This clone appeared a single time. The chain combines TRBV29-1 with TRBJ2-5; 7 bases are a match to TRBD1. Germline loops: CDR1 SQVTM, CDR2 ANQGSEA. V trimming: 5 bases; J trimming: 1 base; junction bases outside the gene matches: 4. The CDR3 is 13 amino acids. The CDR3 protein is CSVTGQFQETQYF. Here the CDR3 DNA reads TGCAGCGTTACGGGACAGTTCCAAGAGACCCAGTACTTC.

The CDR3 nucleotides read TGTGCCAGCAGCCCTGGGGCGGGAACGGGCGAGCAGTACTTC. Protein: CASSPGAGTGEQYF. The genes are TRBV7-2 and TRBJ2-7, with D tentatively TRBD2 (6 bases). CDR1 and CDR2 (germline): SGHTA, FQGNSA. The V end lost 5 bases, the J end lost 6 bases, and 17 bases lay between the germline ends. There are 14 residues in the CDR3.

The rearrangement joins TRBV18 to TRBJ2-7; D unresolved. V was pared by 2 bases and J by 5 bases, with 10 bases between. Germline CDR1 KGHSH, CDR2 LQKENI. The CDR3 consists of 13 residues. CDR3 in DNA: TGTGCCAGCTCACCAGGAGTTGAGGACGAGCAGTACTTC. It yields the protein CASSPGVEDEQYF.

The rearrangement joins TRBV19 to TRBJ2-3, with 9 bases fitting TRBD2. Trimming removed 9 bases from V and 2 bases from J; junction bases left unmatched: 6. This CDR3 is 14 amino acids long. CDR1 is LNHDA, CDR2 SQIVND, per germline (reference sequence). Written as DNA, the CDR3 is TGTGCCAGCAGCGCGGGAGGGAACACAGATACGCAGTATTTT. It specifies CASSAGGNTDTQYF.

The chain carries TRBV5-6 and TRBJ2-3, with 9 bases matching TRBD1. V lost 2 bases, J lost 3 bases, and 1 base stayed unmatched. Germline values: CDR1 SGHDT, CDR2 YYEEEE. The CDR3 has 14 amino acids. CDR3: CASSLQGATDTQYF. For the CDR3, the DNA is TGTGCCAGCAGCTTACAGGGGGCAACAGATACGCAGTATTTT. The full variable domain, in which reference TRBV5-6 and TRBJ2-3 provide the parts outside the CDR3, is DAGVTQSPTHLIKTRGQQVTLRCSPKSGHDTVSWYQQALGQGPQFIFQYYEEEERQRGNFPDRFSGHQFPNYSSELNVNALLLGDSALYLCASSLQGATDTQYFGPGTRLTVL.

The chain combines TRBV18 with TRBJ1-1; D ambiguous. The V gene's germline CDR1 is KGHSH and CDR2 LQKENI. This CDR3 comprises 13 residues. V was trimmed by 5 bases and J by 7 bases, leaving 14 bases between them. The CDR3 DNA follows: TGTGCCAGCTCAAAGGAGGAGGGTAATGAAGCTTTCTTT. This translates into CASSKEEGNEAFF. Complete variable domain (other parts from reference TRBV18 and TRBJ1-1): NAGVMQNPRHLVRRRGQEARLRCSPMKGHSHVYWYRQLPEEGLKFMVYLQKENIIDESGMPKERFSAEFPKEGPSILRIQQVVRGDSAAYFCASSKEEGNEAFFGQGTRLTVV.

This chain links TRBV24-1 with TRBJ2-2; TRBD1 might be the D (5 bases). CDR3 size: 16 residues. In germline, CDR1 is KGHDR, CDR2 SFDVKD. V lost 7 bases, J lost 2 bases, and 16 bases lay in between. CDR3 bases: TGTGCCACCAGCGAATCGACAGTCCTTAACACCGGGGAGCTGTTTTTT. Residues: CATSESTVLNTGELFF.

The chain links TRBV2 to TRBJ2-1, with 11 bases identical to TRBD2. The germline V gene encodes CDR1 SNHLY and CDR2 FYNNEI. V gave up 5 bases and J gave up 6 bases; unmatched junction bases: 6. The CDR3 consists of 15 residues. CDR3 residues: CASSYSGREVNEQFF. CDR3 bases: TGTGCCAGCAGTTATAGCGGGAGGGAGGTCAATGAGCAGTTCTTC.

This clone was seen a single time. The rearrangement joins TRBV28 to TRBJ2-2, with 7 bases fitting TRBD1. The CDR3 consists of 15 residues. Germline values: CDR1 MDHEN, CDR2 SYDVKM. The V and J ends lost 3 bases and 5 bases, in that order; junction bases with no gene match: 6. CDR3 amino acids: CASSFMRGRTGELFF. The CDR3 nucleotides read TGTGCCAGCAGTTTTATGAGGGGGCGAACCGGGGAGCTGTTTTTT.

The chain combines TRBV7-8 with TRBJ2-7; 7 bases align to TRBD2. The CDR3 extends over 16 amino acids. In germline, CDR1 is SGHVS, CDR2 FQNEAQ. The V segment lost 0 bases and the J segment 5 bases; nucleotides outside the gene matches: 10. As DNA, the CDR3 is TGTGCCAGCAGCTTAGCGGGAGGGCCGTCGTCCCACGAGCAGTACTTC. Translating gives CASSLAGGPSSHEQYF. Based on the CDR3 plus reference TRBV7-8 and TRBJ2-7, the full variable domain is GAGVSQSPRYKVAKRGQDVALRCDPISGHVSLFWYQQALGQGPEFLTYFQNEAQLDKSGLPSDRFFAERPEGSVSTLKIQRTQQEDSAVYLCASSLAGGPSSHEQYFGPGTRLTVT.